Listed below are T cell receptor beta chains from one sample, sequenced in a study of blood T cells in healthy people across ages. TCRdb processed the 5' RACE reads anew with MiXCR; each CDR3 protein has one entry. The table lists some 1.6 million distinct CDR3 sequences, roughly a third of them singletons. The sample comprised blood. These receptors all come from a young woman in good health. CDR3s include the opening cysteine and the closing phenylalanine or tryptophan. Fields, in order: clone size, D gene, J gene, V gene, CDR3 protein, CDR3 DNA. A D gene is named only where the DNA matches it firmly. Clone size is not always given. Where it is, it says once, few, many or a class for expanded clones.

. . TRBJ2-1 TRBV13 CASSLDHRGEQFF TGTGCCAGCAGCTTAGACCACCGGGGTGAGCAGTTCTTC
. TRBD1 TRBJ2-7 TRBV6-6 CASGWDRYYEQYF TGTGCCAGCGGGTGGGACAGGTACTACGAGCAGTACTTC
. . TRBJ2-4 TRBV7-9 CASSLVGRNIQYF TGTGCCAGCAGCTTAGTTGGACGGAACATTCAGTACTTC
. . TRBJ1-1 TRBV3-1 CASSRGAIGTEAFF TGTGCCAGCAGCCGGGGGGCGATAGGAACTGAAGCTTTCTTT
. TRBD2 TRBJ2-5 TRBV6-5 CASAGGPETQYF TGTGCCAGCGCGGGGGGCCCTGAGACCCAGTACTTC
. . TRBJ2-2 TRBV30 CAWKEDTGELFF TGTGCCTGGAAAGAAGACACCGGGGAGCTGTTTTTT
few TRBD2 TRBJ2-6 TRBV7-9 CASSSPRNQRGMTGANVLTF TGTGCCAGCAGTTCTCCACGTAATCAGCGGGGCATGACTGGGGCCAACGTCCTGACTTTC
. TRBD1 TRBJ1-1 TRBV15 CATSTTGLNTEAFF TGTGCCACCAGTACGACAGGGCTGAACACTGAAGCTTTCTTT
many . TRBJ2-5 TRBV4-1 CASSKRDSGETQYF TGCGCCAGCAGCAAAAGGGACAGCGGGGAGACCCAGTACTTC
. TRBD1 TRBJ1-6 TRBV6-2/TRBV6-3 CASSYGWEGQTPLHF TGTGCCAGCAGTTACGGTTGGGAGGGACAGACACCCCTCCACTTT
. TRBD2 TRBJ2-5 TRBV9 CASSVVASGQQETQYF TGTGCCAGCAGCGTAGTGGCTAGCGGGCAGCAAGAGACCCAGTACTTC
few . TRBJ2-5 TRBV20-1 CSAQSGMNQETQYF TGCAGTGCTCAAAGTGGGATGAACCAAGAGACCCAGTACTTC
. . TRBJ2-3 TRBV12-3/TRBV12-4 CASRKRVRTDTQYF TGTGCCAGCAGGAAGCGGGTCCGCACAGATACGCAGTATTTT
once . TRBJ2-5 TRBV5-1 CASGLNTGGETQYF TGCGCCAGCGGCTTGAATACAGGCGGGGAGACCCAGTACTTC
few . TRBJ2-7 TRBV3-1 CASSPPNSAGEQYF TGTGCCAGCAGCCCACCAAATAGCGCGGGCGAGCAGTACTTC
. TRBD2 TRBJ2-1 TRBV6-6 CASSWAAGGPGNEQFF TGTGCCAGCAGTTGGGCAGCGGGGGGCCCTGGCAATGAGCAGTTCTTC
. . TRBJ1-1 TRBV7-9 CASSPGRIDTEAFF TGTGCCAGCAGCCCGGGACGGATTGACACTGAAGCTTTCTTT
few . TRBJ2-3 TRBV30 CAWSVILGGTDTQYF TGTGCCTGGAGTGTCATTTTAGGGGGCACAGATACGCAGTATTTT
. . TRBJ2-7 TRBV20-1 CGARDRSGGNEQYF TGCGGTGCTAGAGATCGTTCTGGAGGGAACGAGCAGTACTTC
few TRBD1 TRBJ2-7 TRBV20-1 CSASQGTATYEQYF TGCAGTGCTAGTCAGGGGACAGCTACCTACGAGCAGTACTTC
. TRBD1 TRBJ1-4 TRBV9 CASSRPGQGSEKLFF TGTGCCAGCAGCCGCCCGGGACAGGGAAGTGAAAAACTGTTTTTT
. TRBD2 TRBJ2-5 TRBV6-1 CASSEPSLAGGPRETQYF TGTGCCAGCAGTGAACCTTCCCTAGCGGGGGGGCCGCGAGAGACCCAGTACTTC
. TRBD1 TRBJ1-6 TRBV20-1 CSARDGEGASRSPLHF TGCAGTGCTAGAGATGGGGAGGGGGCGTCTAGGTCACCCCTCCACTTT
. TRBD1 TRBJ2-2 TRBV9 CASSAGQNSGELFF TGTGCCAGCAGCGCGGGACAGAACTCCGGGGAGCTGTTTTTT
many . TRBJ1-1 TRBV29-1 CSAEMNTEAFF TGCAGCGCGGAAATGAACACTGAAGCTTTCTTT
few . TRBJ2-1 TRBV27 CASSLKGTPGPHNEQFF TGTGCCAGCAGTTTAAAGGGGACTCCCGGTCCCCACAATGAGCAGTTCTTC
few TRBD1 TRBJ2-7 TRBV4-1 CASSHPTRGREQYF TGCGCCAGCAGCCACCCGACCAGGGGGCGGGAGCAGTACTTC
. . TRBJ2-7 TRBV20-1 CSATTGISSYEQYF TGCAGTGCTACCACAGGGATAAGCTCCTACGAGCAGTACTTC
few . TRBJ2-3 TRBV9 CASSVGQGLGDTQYF TGTGCCAGCAGCGTAGGTCAAGGGTTAGGTGATACGCAGTATTTT
few . TRBJ2-7 TRBV15 CATSRGGTVSSYEQYF TGTGCCACCAGCAGAGGCGGGACAGTATCCTCCTACGAGCAGTACTTC
many . TRBJ2-7 TRBV7-9 CASSLGIEPYEQYF TGTGCCAGCAGCCTAGGGATAGAACCCTACGAGCAGTACTTC
few . TRBJ2-7 TRBV7-2 CASSRPDLTNYEQYF TGTGCCAGCAGCCGCCCGGACCTGACTAACTACGAGCAGTACTTC
. TRBD2 TRBJ2-7 TRBV28 CASRGTSGIYEQYF TGTGCCAGCAGGGGGACTAGCGGGATTTATGAGCAGTACTTC
few . TRBJ1-1 TRBV20-1 CSARDPVGSLNTEAFF TGCAGTGCTAGAGATCCAGTTGGCAGCCTGAACACTGAGGCTTTCTTT
many TRBD1 TRBJ2-7 TRBV6-2/TRBV6-3 CASSSRPGTGGTYEQYF TGTGCCAGCAGTTCCCGGCCCGGGACAGGGGGCACCTACGAGCAGTACTTC
. . TRBJ2-3 TRBV10-2 CASSEFLASSTDTQYF TGCGCCAGCAGTGAGTTTCTAGCGTCTAGCACAGATACGCAGTATTTT
. TRBD1 TRBJ1-2 TRBV14 CASSHQSPGQGARGYTF TGTGCCAGCAGCCACCAATCGCCGGGACAGGGGGCTCGAGGCTACACCTTC
. TRBD2 TRBJ2-3 TRBV11-2 CASSQDSGGTYQIEDTQYF TGTGCCAGCAGCCAAGATAGCGGGGGAACCTACCAAATTGAAGATACGCAGTATTTT
. . TRBJ1-5 TRBV4-1 CASSNQGNSNQPQHF TGCGCCAGCAGCAATCAGGGGAATAGCAATCAGCCCCAGCATTTT
. TRBD1 TRBJ2-1 TRBV20-1 CSANPTSTGGKLYNEQFF TGCAGTGCTAACCCAACCTCCACAGGGGGTAAATTGTACAATGAGCAGTTCTTC
few . TRBJ2-3 TRBV12-3/TRBV12-4 CASSFDRLNPDTQYF TGTGCCAGCAGTTTCGACAGGTTAAATCCAGATACGCAGTATTTT
. . TRBJ2-3 TRBV7-2 CASSLWSQGSADTQYF TGTGCCAGCAGCTTATGGTCGCAGGGAAGTGCAGATACGCAGTATTTT
few TRBD1 TRBJ2-5 TRBV28 CASSFTGGVFGEQYF TGTGCCAGCAGTTTCACAGGGGGCGTCTTTGGGGAGCAGTACTTC
many . TRBJ1-2 TRBV29-1 CSVPLDGSPHYGYTF TGCAGCGTTCCCCTAGACGGGAGTCCCCACTATGGCTACACCTTC
few TRBD2 TRBJ2-3 TRBV27 CASRPTGREIVDTQYF TGTGCCAGCAGGCCCACGGGGCGGGAGATAGTAGATACGCAGTATTTT
. . TRBJ2-3 TRBV20-1 CSATSGSVTDTQYF TGCAGTGCTACGTCGGGGAGCGTGACAGATACGCAGTATTTT
few . TRBJ1-2 TRBV6-5 CASSYSGGRNVDGYTF TGTGCCAGCAGTTATTCGGGGGGGAGGAATGTAGATGGCTACACCTTC
few . TRBJ1-2 TRBV7-2 CASSLATWGLGYTF TGTGCCAGCAGCTTAGCCACCTGGGGGCTTGGCTACACCTTC
few . TRBJ2-7 TRBV7-6 CASRNREHEQYF TGTGCCAGCAGAAACAGGGAGCACGAGCAGTACTTC
. TRBD1 TRBJ1-2 TRBV10-3 CAISETDRGDYGYTF TGTGCCATCAGTGAGACGGACAGGGGGGACTATGGCTACACCTTC
. . TRBJ2-7 TRBV20-1 CSARRVTYEQYF TGCAGTGCTAGGCGGGTTACCTACGAGCAGTACTTC
few TRBD1 TRBJ2-4 TRBV5-4 CASSLAKGQRIQYF TGTGCCAGCAGCTTGGCCAAGGGACAGCGCATTCAGTACTTC
. . TRBJ2-1 TRBV9 CASSRRQGGLDNEQFF TGTGCCAGCAGCCGTAGGCAGGGGGGCCTTGACAATGAGCAGTTCTTC
few . TRBJ1-6 TRBV27 CASSLQGNNSPLHF TGTGCCAGCAGTTTACAGGGTAATAATTCACCCCTCCACTTT
. . TRBJ2-7 TRBV11-2 CASSFGGGGTYGQYF TGTGCCAGCAGCTTTGGAGGGGGGGGTACCTACGGGCAGTACTTC
. . TRBJ2-5 TRBV27 CASSSFTTVQETQYF TGTGCCAGCAGTTCTTTCACGACAGTCCAAGAGACCCAGTACTTC
many . TRBJ2-7 TRBV10-3 CAIQPGGGLSYEQYF TGTGCCATACAACCCGGAGGGGGACTCTCCTACGAGCAGTACTTC
. TRBD1 TRBJ2-3 TRBV4-1 CASSQDMGQDTYEQYF TGCGCCAGCAGCCAAGATATGGGACAGGATACCTACGAGCAGTATTTT
. TRBD2 TRBJ2-3 TRBV5-1 CASSFSGRVDTQYF TGCGCCAGCAGCTTTTCGGGGAGGGTAGATACGCAGTATTTT
. TRBD1 TRBJ2-2 TRBV5-1 CASSPGDSITGELFF TGCGCCAGCAGCCCCGGGGACAGCATCACCGGGGAGCTGTTTTTT